This T cell receptor beta chain was profiled in a study of T cells in Graves' hyperthyroidism and ophthalmopathy. For the study at large: Before treatment of any kind, peripheral blood was taken at initial diagnosis.

In making diagnoses, clinical symptoms, serum thyroxine and TRAb, thyroid ultrasound and orbital computed tomography were all used. Extraction of PBMCs used more than 8.5 ml of fresh peripheral blood. The CDR3 is made up of 14 amino acids. The V and J ends lost 4 bases and 3 bases, in that order; junction bases with no gene match: 4. Per germline, CDR1 LGHDT and CDR2 YNNKEL (reference sequence). The CDR3 regions of TCR beta were amplified from RNA transcripts. The HTBI primer set drove a first-round RT-PCR of the TCR CDR3. Using its own MiXCR run on the multiplex PCR reads, TCRdb lists one record per CDR3 protein. The sample includes a few hundred thousand distinct CDR3 sequences, roughly 14% seen only once; the top ten take under 20%. This clonotype was recorded many times.

The source is a young woman with Graves' hyperthyroidism. The sample consisted of blood. The chain carries TRBV3-1 and TRBJ1-2; TRBD1 aligns across 8 bases. The CDR3 here is CASSPPDRDYGYTF. CDR3 sequence (DNA): TGTGCCAGCAGCCCCCCGGACAGGGACTATGGCTACACCTTC. The full variable domain, in which reference TRBV3-1 and TRBJ1-2 provide the parts outside the CDR3, is DTAVSQTPKYLVTQMGNDKSIKCEQNLGHDTMYWYKQDSKKFLKIMFSYNNKELIINETVPNRFSPKSPDKAHLNLHINSLELGDSAVYFCASSPPDRDYGYTFGSGTRLTVV.